This T cell receptor beta chain was identified during a study of blood T cells in healthy people across ages. Germline CDR1 and CDR2: MNHEY and SVGEGT. This CDR3 comprises 14 residues. Trimming left V 7 bases short and J 0 bases short, with 12 bases between. Donor samples were obtained from healthy Caucasian individuals from Russia, aged 6 to 90. A second PCR, run for roughly 7 to 11 cycles, used a sample-barcoded 5' primer plus a J-beta primer mix. From the 5' RACE reads, TCRdb called clonotypes with MiXCR, one entry per CDR3 protein. The sample contains almost 300,000 distinct CDR3 sequences, roughly a quarter of which appear only once.

This clonotype was sampled from a woman between 65 and 79 years old in good health. Sequencing input: blood. This sequence joins TRBV6-2 or TRBV6-3 and TRBJ2-5; unclear D gene. CDR3 sequence (DNA): TGTGCCAGCAAACCAGCGAACCACCAAGAGACCCAGTACTTC. Residues: CASKPANHQETQYF.